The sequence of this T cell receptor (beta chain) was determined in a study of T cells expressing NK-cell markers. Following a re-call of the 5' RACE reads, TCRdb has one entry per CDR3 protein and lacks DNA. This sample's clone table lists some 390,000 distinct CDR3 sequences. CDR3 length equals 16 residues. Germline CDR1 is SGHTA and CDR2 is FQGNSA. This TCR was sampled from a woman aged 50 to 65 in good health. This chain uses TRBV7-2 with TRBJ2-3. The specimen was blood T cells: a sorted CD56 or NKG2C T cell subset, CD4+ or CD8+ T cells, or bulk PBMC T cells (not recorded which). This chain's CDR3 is CASSLGVDFYTDTQYF.